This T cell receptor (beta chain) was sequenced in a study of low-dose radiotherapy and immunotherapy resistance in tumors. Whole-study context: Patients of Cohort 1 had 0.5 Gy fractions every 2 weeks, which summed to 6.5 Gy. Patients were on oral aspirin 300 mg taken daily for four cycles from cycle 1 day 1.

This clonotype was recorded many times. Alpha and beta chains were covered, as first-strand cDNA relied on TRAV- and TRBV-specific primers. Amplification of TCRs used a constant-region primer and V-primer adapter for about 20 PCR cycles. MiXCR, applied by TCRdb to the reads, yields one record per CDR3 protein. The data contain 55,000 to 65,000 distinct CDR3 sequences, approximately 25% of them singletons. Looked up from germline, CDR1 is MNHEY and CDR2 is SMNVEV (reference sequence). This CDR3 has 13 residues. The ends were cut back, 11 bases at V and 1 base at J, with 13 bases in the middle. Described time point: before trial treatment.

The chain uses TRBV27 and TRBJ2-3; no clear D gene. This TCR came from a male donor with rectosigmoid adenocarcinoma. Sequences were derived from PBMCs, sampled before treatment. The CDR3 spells CAAARTRTDTQYF. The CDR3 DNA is TGTGCCGCCGCCAGGACCCGCACAGATACGCAGTATTTT.